This T cell receptor beta chain was identified in a study of graft-versus-host responses after intestinal transplantation. TCRdb keeps only in-frame clones here, not all; method: immunoSEQ multiplex PCR. The sample shows about 150,000 clones, roughly 91% of them seen only once. Comments on this clone: The antigen is unknown.

V lost 0 bases, J lost 12 bases, and 12 bases lay in between. The CDR3 runs to 13 residues. Germline values: CDR1 MGHRA, CDR2 YSYEKL. The chain is built from TRBV4-1 and TRBJ2-1, with D tentatively TRBD1 (5 bases). This specimen consisted of unstimulated CD4+ T cells sorted from spleen or lymph node cells, obtained before intestinal transplant. The TCR sequence derives from a human donor who received an intestinal transplant. This CDR3 is CASSQEGYRGQFF. The CDR3 bases are TGCGCCAGCAGCCAAGAAGGTTATAGGGGGCAGTTCTTC.